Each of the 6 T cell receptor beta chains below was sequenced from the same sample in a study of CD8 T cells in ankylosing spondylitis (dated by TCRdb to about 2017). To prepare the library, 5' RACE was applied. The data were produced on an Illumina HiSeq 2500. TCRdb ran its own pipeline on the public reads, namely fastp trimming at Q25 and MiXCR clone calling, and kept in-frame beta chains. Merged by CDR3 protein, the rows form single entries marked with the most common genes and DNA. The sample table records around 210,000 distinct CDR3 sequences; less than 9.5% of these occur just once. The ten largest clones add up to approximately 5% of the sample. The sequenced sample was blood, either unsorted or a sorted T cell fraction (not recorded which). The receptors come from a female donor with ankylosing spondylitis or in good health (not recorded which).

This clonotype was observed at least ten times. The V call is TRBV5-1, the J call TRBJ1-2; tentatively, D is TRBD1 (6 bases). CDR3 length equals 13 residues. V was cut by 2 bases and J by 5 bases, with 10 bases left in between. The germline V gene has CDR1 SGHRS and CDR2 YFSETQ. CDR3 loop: CASSLDRNYGYTF. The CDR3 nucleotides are TGCGCCAGCAGCTTAGACAGGAATTATGGCTACACCTTC.

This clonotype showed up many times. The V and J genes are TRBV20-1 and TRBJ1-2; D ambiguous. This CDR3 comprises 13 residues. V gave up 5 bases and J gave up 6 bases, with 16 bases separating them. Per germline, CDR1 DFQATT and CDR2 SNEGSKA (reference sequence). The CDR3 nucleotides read TGCAGTGCTTTAGACGGCGTTAAGGATGGCTACACCTTC. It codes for CSALDGVKDGYTF.

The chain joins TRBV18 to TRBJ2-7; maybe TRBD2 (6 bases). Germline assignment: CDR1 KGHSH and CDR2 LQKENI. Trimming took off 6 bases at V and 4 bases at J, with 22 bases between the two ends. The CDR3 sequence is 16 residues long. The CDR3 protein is CASSLTRDSERYEQYF. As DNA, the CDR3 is TGTGCCAGCTCCCTTACAAGGGACTCTGAGAGGTACGAGCAGTACTTC.

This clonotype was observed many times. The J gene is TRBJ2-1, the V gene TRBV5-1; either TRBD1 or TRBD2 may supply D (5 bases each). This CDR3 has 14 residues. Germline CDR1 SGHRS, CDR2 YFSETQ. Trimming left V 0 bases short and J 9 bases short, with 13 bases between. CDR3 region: CASSLGFGDGEQFF. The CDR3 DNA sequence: TGCGCCAGCAGCTTGGGGTTTGGGGACGGTGAGCAGTTCTTC. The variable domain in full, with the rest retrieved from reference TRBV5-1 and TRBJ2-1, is KAGVTQTPRYLIKTRGQQVTLSCSPISGHRSVSWYQQTPGQGLQFLFEYFSETQRNKGNFPGRFSGRQFSNSRSEMNVSTLELGDSALYLCASSLGFGDGEQFFGPGTRLTVL.

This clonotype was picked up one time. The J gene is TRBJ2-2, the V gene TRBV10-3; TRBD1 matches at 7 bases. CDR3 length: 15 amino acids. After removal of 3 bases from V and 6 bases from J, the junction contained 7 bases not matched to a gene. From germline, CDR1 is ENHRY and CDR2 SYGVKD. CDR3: CAISEGQGVAGELFF. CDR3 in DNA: TGTGCCATCAGTGAAGGGCAGGGGGTCGCCGGGGAGCTGTTTTTT.

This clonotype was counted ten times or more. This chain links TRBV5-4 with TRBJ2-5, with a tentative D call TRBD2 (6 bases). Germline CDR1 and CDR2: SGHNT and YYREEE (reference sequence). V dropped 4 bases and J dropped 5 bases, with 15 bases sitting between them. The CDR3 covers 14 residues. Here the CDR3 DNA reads TGTGCCAGCAGCCCCCAGGGTCGGGGGGAGACCCAGTACTTC. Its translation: CASSPQGRGETQYF.